This is a list of T cell receptor beta chains from one sample in a study of control samples from healthy donors and cancer patients. Repertoires were generated with immunoSEQ multiplex PCR, while TCRdb's copy carries only in-frame clones and drops some. This sample has more than 80,000 clones, with over 90% found just once. Sequencing used blood. Receptors originate from a man aged 18-30 years in good health. Each CDR3 is given with its conserved first and last residue. D genes are given only for firm matches. The size field is filled for only some rows; it gives once, few, many or a size class.

J gene,D gene,V gene,clone size,CDR3 protein,CDR3 DNA
TRBJ1-1,-,TRBV2,-,CASFGERNTEAFF,TGTGCCAGCTTCGGGGAAAGGAACACTGAAGCTTTCTTT
TRBJ1-2,-,TRBV24-1,-,CATSDLYGGYTF,TGTGCCACCAGTGATTTGTACGGGGGCTACACCTTC
TRBJ2-7,TRBD2,TRBV4-2,-,CASSQASGRAPYEQYF,TGTGCCAGCAGCCAAGCGAGCGGGAGGGCCCCCTACGAGCAGTACTTC
TRBJ1-5,-,TRBV4-1,once,CASSQEFGRNQPQHF,TGCGCCAGCAGCCAAGAATTCGGCAGAAATCAGCCCCAGCATTTT
TRBJ1-1,-,TRBV11-3,-,CASATGLGHRTEAFF,TGTGCCAGCGCAACCGGGCTAGGGCATCGGACTGAAGCTTTCTTT
TRBJ1-5,-,TRBV5-6,-,CASSKGLKRPQHF,TGTGCCAGCAGCAAGGGCCTAAAGAGGCCCCAGCATTTT
TRBJ2-1,-,TRBV7-2,-,CASSAVSYNEQFF,TGTGCCAGCAGCGCCGTCTCCTACAATGAGCAGTTCTTC
TRBJ1-2,-,TRBV14,-,CASSQVTIYGYTF,TGTGCCAGCAGCCAAGTAACCATCTATGGCTACACCTTC
TRBJ1-3,-,TRBV5-1,-,CASSLATGVHGSGNTIYF,TGCGCCAGCAGCTTGGCTACAGGAGTCCACGGCTCTGGAAACACCATATATTTT
TRBJ1-4,-,TRBV5-1,once,CASSLVRGRLEKLFF,TGCGCCAGCAGCTTGGTGCGGGGGCGCCTTGAAAAACTGTTTTTT
TRBJ1-5,-,TRBV4-1,-,CASSQVRGRFQPQHF,TGCGCCAGCAGCCAAGTTCGAGGGAGGTTTCAGCCCCAGCATTTT
TRBJ1-1,-,TRBV19,-,CASSLGTGNTEAFF,TGTGCCAGTAGTCTCGGGACTGGGAACACTGAAGCTTTCTTT
TRBJ1-4,TRBD1,TRBV15,-,CATSRDQGTAPEKLFF,TGTGCCACCAGCAGAGATCAGGGGACAGCTCCCGAAAAACTGTTTTTT
TRBJ1-1,-,TRBV7-2,-,CASSPLARNTEAFF,TGTGCCAGCAGCCCGCTGGCGAGAAACACTGAAGCTTTCTTT
TRBJ2-3,TRBD1,TRBV6-5,-,CASSPGQGAGDTQYF,TGTGCCAGCAGTCCGGGACAGGGGGCCGGGGATACGCAGTATTTT
TRBJ2-1,-,TRBV14,few,CASSQGRNNEQFF,TGTGCCAGCAGCCAGGGCAGGAACAATGAGCAGTTCTTC
TRBJ2-7,-,TRBV11-1,once,CASSLDRLSSYEQYF,TGTGCCAGCAGCCTAGATAGGCTTTCCTCCTACGAGCAGTACTTC
TRBJ1-5,-,TRBV3-1/TRBV3-2,once,CASSPGVTPNQPQHF,TGTGCCAGCAGCCCCGGAGTAACCCCTAATCAGCCCCAGCATTTT
TRBJ1-4,TRBD1,TRBV3-1/TRBV3-2,-,CASSQDLSGSVGQNEKLFF,TGTGCCAGCAGCCAAGATTTATCGGGGTCCGTGGGACAGAATGAAAAACTGTTTTTT
TRBJ2-1,-,TRBV5-8,-,CASSLSGNEQFF,TGTGCCAGCAGCTTGTCCGGGAATGAGCAGTTCTTC
TRBJ1-2,TRBD1,TRBV9,-,CASSSRDSTGSYGYTF,TGTGCCAGCAGCTCTAGGGATTCGACAGGGAGCTATGGCTACACCTTC
TRBJ2-3,TRBD1,TRBV5-1,-,CASSSGQGTTSITDTQYF,TGCGCCAGCAGCTCAGGACAGGGAACAACCTCTATCACAGATACGCAGTATTTT
TRBJ2-1,-,TRBV12-3/TRBV12-4,-,CASSDGTPNEQFF,TGTGCCAGCAGTGACGGGACTCCCAATGAGCAGTTCTTC
TRBJ1-1,-,TRBV10-1,-,CASTEICPSPLLNTEAFF,TGCGCCAGCACCGAAATATGTCCGTCACCGCTCTTGAACACTGAAGCTTTCTTT
TRBJ1-1,-,TRBV5-1,-,CASSLGSGGGNTEAFF,TGCGCCAGCAGCTTGGGGAGTGGGGGCGGTAACACTGAAGCTTTCTTT
TRBJ1-2,-,TRBV4-1,-,CASSRADGYTF,TGCGCCAGCAGCCGAGCCGACGGCTACACCTTC
TRBJ1-2,-,TRBV6-1,-,CASSEGGFDYGYTF,TGTGCCAGCAGTGAAGGGGGGTTCGACTATGGCTACACCTTC
TRBJ1-5,-,TRBV6-5,-,CASSYSSGQPQHF,TGTGCCAGCAGTTACTCGTCGGGTCAGCCCCAGCATTTT
TRBJ2-7,TRBD1,TRBV10-3,-,CATLEDRGFYEQYF,TGTGCCACCCTAGAAGACAGGGGTTTCTACGAGCAGTACTTC
TRBJ1-2,TRBD1,TRBV7-8,few,CASSSQPSTGGRQDGYTF,TGTGCCAGCAGCTCCCAGCCGTCAACAGGGGGCAGGCAGGATGGCTACACCTTC
TRBJ1-5,-,TRBV27,-,CASSSAGLRPQHF,TGTGCCAGCAGTTCCGCGGGCCTACGGCCCCAGCATTTT
TRBJ2-7,-,TRBV7-9,-,CASSGGSYEQYF,TGTGCCAGCAGTGGGGGCTCCTACGAGCAGTACTTC
TRBJ2-2,-,TRBV4-1,few,CASSQAETSSGELFF,TGCGCCAGCAGCCAAGCCGAGACTAGTTCCGGGGAGCTGTTTTTT
TRBJ2-3,-,TRBV6-4,-,CASSDNGGGTDTQYF,TGTGCCAGCAGTGACAACGGGGGCGGCACAGATACGCAGTATTTT
TRBJ1-2,-,TRBV5-1,-,CASSLQENYGYTF,TGCGCCAGCAGCTTGCAGGAAAACTATGGCTACACCTTC
TRBJ1-5,-,TRBV27,-,CASSTNRDRNQPQHF,TGTGCCAGCAGTACCAACAGGGATCGCAATCAGCCCCAGCATTTT
TRBJ1-2,TRBD1,TRBV25-1,-,CASSEYQEGAGGYTF,TGTGCCAGCAGTGAATATCAGGAGGGGGCTGGTGGCTACACCTTC
TRBJ2-2,-,TRBV19,-,CASSIGPSGGELFF,TGTGCCAGTAGTATAGGCCCCTCGGGCGGGGAGCTGTTTTTT
TRBJ1-1,TRBD1,TRBV27,few,CASTPLTGENTEAFF,TGTGCCAGCACCCCATTGACAGGGGAGAACACTGAAGCTTTCTTT
TRBJ2-7,-,TRBV11-2,-,CASTRAGTYEQYF,TGTGCCAGCACCAGGGCGGGGACCTACGAGCAGTACTTC
TRBJ1-2,-,TRBV5-1,-,CASSLDLGGGGYTF,TGCGCCAGCAGCTTGGATTTGGGGGGTGGAGGCTACACCTTC
TRBJ1-1,-,TRBV25-1,-,CASMVGNTEAFF,TGTGCCAGCATGGTGGGGAACACTGAAGCTTTCTTT
TRBJ2-5,-,TRBV7-9,-,CASGGSYQETQYF,TGTGCCAGCGGGGGATCGTACCAAGAGACCCAGTACTTC
TRBJ1-1,-,TRBV10-3,-,CAIEDTMNTEAFF,TGTGCCATCGAAGACACCATGAACACTGAAGCTTTCTTT
TRBJ1-4,TRBD1,TRBV6-1,once,CASSEGGTGLKLFF,TGTGCCAGCAGTGAAGGTGGGACAGGGCTGAAACTGTTTTTT
TRBJ1-1,-,TRBV2,-,CASNQGWLVTEAFF,TGTGCCAGCAATCAGGGATGGTTGGTCACTGAAGCTTTCTTT
TRBJ1-4,-,TRBV6-5,few,CASTGLGVGKLFF,TGTGCCAGCACAGGTCTCGGGGTTGGAAAACTGTTTTTT
TRBJ1-1,TRBD1,TRBV27,-,CASSRGGRDTEAFF,TGTGCCAGCAGTCGAGGGGGCAGGGACACTGAAGCTTTCTTT
TRBJ1-3,TRBD1,TRBV7-9,-,CASSGGQVSSGNTIYF,TGTGCCAGCAGCGGGGGACAGGTATCCTCTGGAAACACCATATATTTT
TRBJ2-7,TRBD2,TRBV3-1/TRBV3-2,-,CASSQDPGLASSYEQYF,TGTGCCAGCAGCCAAGACCCAGGACTAGCTTCCTCCTACGAGCAGTACTTC
TRBJ1-5,-,TRBV25-1,-,CASSETGKLQPQHF,TGTGCCAGCAGTGAAACAGGGAAGCTCCAGCCCCAGCATTTT
TRBJ1-1,TRBD1,TRBV19,-,CASSIRDRDEAFF,TGTGCCAGTAGTATCAGGGACAGGGATGAAGCTTTCTTT
TRBJ2-3,-,TRBV5-6,-,CASNTQGTDTQYF,TGTGCCAGCAACACACAGGGTACAGATACGCAGTATTTT